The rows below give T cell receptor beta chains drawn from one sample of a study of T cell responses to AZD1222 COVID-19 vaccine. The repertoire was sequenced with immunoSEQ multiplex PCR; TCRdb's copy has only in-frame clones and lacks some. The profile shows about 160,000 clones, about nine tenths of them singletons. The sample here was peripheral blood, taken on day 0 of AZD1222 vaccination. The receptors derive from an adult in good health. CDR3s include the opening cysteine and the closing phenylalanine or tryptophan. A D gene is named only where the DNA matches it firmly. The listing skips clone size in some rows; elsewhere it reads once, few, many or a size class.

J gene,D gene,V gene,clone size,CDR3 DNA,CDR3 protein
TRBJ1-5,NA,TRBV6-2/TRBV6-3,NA,TGTGCCAGCAGTTACGCTAACAGGGCAGGGATCAATCAGCCCCAGCATTTT,CASSYANRAGINQPQHF
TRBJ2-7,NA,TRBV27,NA,TGTGCCAGCCCGAGCGGCTCCTACGAGCAGTACTTC,CASPSGSYEQYF
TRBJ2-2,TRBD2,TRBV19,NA,TGTGCCAGTAGTACCCTTCCGGGGGGGTCCACCGGGGAGCTGTTTTTT,CASSTLPGGSTGELFF
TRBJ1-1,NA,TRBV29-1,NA,TGCAGCGTTTACGAGGGGAACACTGAAGCTTTCTTT,CSVYEGNTEAFF
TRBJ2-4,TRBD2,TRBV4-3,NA,TGCGCCAGCAGCCAAGATCGGGCGGGAGGCCCCAACATTCAGTACTTC,CASSQDRAGGPNIQYF
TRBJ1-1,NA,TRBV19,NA,TGTGCCAGTAGTATAGAGAAGGGAATGAACACTGAAGCTTTCTTT,CASSIEKGMNTEAFF
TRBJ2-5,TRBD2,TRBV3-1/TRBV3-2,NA,TGTGCCAGCAGCCAAGGGTACGGCGGGGGGTTCGAGACCCAGTACTTC,CASSQGYGGGFETQYF
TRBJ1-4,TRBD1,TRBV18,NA,TGTGCCAGCTCCCGGGGACAGGGGGAAAAACTGTTTTTT,CASSRGQGEKLFF
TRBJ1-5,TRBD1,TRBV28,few,TGTGCCAGCAGTACTAACAGGGGTAATCAGCCCCAGCATTTT,CASSTNRGNQPQHF
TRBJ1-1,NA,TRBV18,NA,TGTGCCAGCTCACCATACAGAGGGGCCTTGAACACTGAAGCTTTCTTT,CASSPYRGALNTEAFF
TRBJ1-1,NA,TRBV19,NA,TGTGCCAGTAGTACTCCCATTGGAAACACTGAAGCTTTCTTT,CASSTPIGNTEAFF
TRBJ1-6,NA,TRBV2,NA,TGTGCCAGCAGTAGACAGTGGGTCCCCCTCCACTTT,CASSRQWVPLHF
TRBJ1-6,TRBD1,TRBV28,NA,TGTGCCAGCAGTCCCGAGGGGACAGGTCTCTATTCACCCCTCCACTTT,CASSPEGTGLYSPLHF
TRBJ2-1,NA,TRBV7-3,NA,TGTGCCAGCAGCTCGAACAATGAGCAGTTCTTC,CASSSNNEQFF
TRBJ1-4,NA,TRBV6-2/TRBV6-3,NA,TGTGCCAGCAGTGCCCCGGGACGCGTATATGCAACTAATGAAAAACTGTTTTTT,CASSAPGRVYATNEKLFF
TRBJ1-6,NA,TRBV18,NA,TGTGCCAGCTCACTGTCCAGGGTTTCGGATTCACCCCTCCACTTT,CASSLSRVSDSPLHF
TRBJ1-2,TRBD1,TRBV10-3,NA,TGTGCCATCAGTGAGTCGGACAGGGAGGGCTATGGCTACACCTTC,CAISESDREGYGYTF
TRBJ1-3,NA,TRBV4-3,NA,TGCGCCAGCAGCCCCCGTTCGCAGGGGCTAAACACCATATATTTT,CASSPRSQGLNTIYF
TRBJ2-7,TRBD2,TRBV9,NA,TGTGCCAGCAGCGTACGGGCGGGAGGGCTCTACGAGCAGTACTTC,CASSVRAGGLYEQYF
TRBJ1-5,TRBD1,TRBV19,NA,TGTGCCAGTAGCGACAGGGGTGGGAGTCAGCCCCAGCATTTT,CASSDRGGSQPQHF
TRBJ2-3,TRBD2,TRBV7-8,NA,TGTGCCAGCAGCTTCGGGACTAGTCGCTCTAGCACAGATACGCAGTATTTT,CASSFGTSRSSTDTQYF
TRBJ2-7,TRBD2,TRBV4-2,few,TGTGCCAGCAGCCTTGGTGGGGGAGGGCCGGGCGAGCAGTACTTC,CASSLGGGGPGEQYF
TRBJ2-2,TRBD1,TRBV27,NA,TGTGCCAGCAGTTCTCAGGGGGCGACGAACACCGGGGAGCTGTTTTTT,CASSSQGATNTGELFF
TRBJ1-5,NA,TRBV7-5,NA,TGTGTCAGAAGCCTGGGACAAGATAGCAATCAGCCCCAGCATTTT,CVRSLGQDSNQPQHF
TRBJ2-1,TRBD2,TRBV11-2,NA,TGTGCCAGCAGCCCGCCGAGCGGGAGCAGGTATGAGCAGTTCTTC,CASSPPSGSRYEQFF